This T cell receptor (beta chain) is from a study of blood T cell repertoires in COVID-19. About the study: Researchers got acute and convalescent COVID-19 samples from the United States, Italy and Spain. Sources were T cells, B-cell-depleted T cells, or PBMCs; the material itself was cDNA or gDNA.

The repertoire was sequenced with immunoSEQ multiplex PCR; TCRdb's copy has only in-frame clones and lacks some. The sample carries 90,000 to 120,000 clones, roughly 90% recorded once. The CDR3 sequence is 16 residues long. Germline CDR1 is SGHNT and CDR2 is YYREEE (reference sequence). After removal of 0 bases from V and 4 bases from J, the junction contained 6 bases not matched to a gene. Source material: peripheral blood. The chain carries TRBV5-4 and TRBJ2-1; 8 positions match TRBD2. The clonotype comes from a man aged 35 to 55 with active or convalescent COVID-19. CDR3 nucleotide sequence: TGTGCCAGCAGCTTGGCGGGGGGGATTTATTACAATGAGCAGTTCTTC. Protein: CASSLAGGIYYNEQFF.